Each of the 26 T cell receptor beta chains below was sequenced from the same sample in a study of T cell clonotyping in hematopoietic cell transplantation. TCRdb's copy holds only in-frame clones and misses some; the assay was immunoSEQ multiplex PCR. Seen here are about 6,800 clones, over 95% observed once, and the top ten hold roughly 0.64%. This sample comprised PBMCs, obtained 30 days after allogeneic stem cell transplant. The source is a male patient in his sixties who had an allogeneic stem cell transplant from a related donor, so the T cells may come from the graft donor. Some clones in this sample may be carry-over from other donors' samples.

V usage is TRBV19 and J usage is TRBJ1-5; D call uncertain. The CDR3 loop spans 15 amino acids. The germline gives CDR1 LNHDA, CDR2 SQIVND (reference sequence). The ends were cut back, 8 bases at V and 6 bases at J, with 20 bases in the middle. In DNA form, the CDR3 reads TGTGCCAGTGAACGCGACGGAGGGCTCGGTCAGCCCCAGCATTTT. Translating it yields CASERDGGLGQPQHF.

This rearrangement joins TRBV28 to TRBJ2-7; the D gene could be TRBD1 or TRBD2 (5 bases each). This CDR3 is built from 11 residues. V lost 7 bases to trimming and J lost 5 bases, with 9 bases between them. Germline V CDR1 and CDR2: MDHEN, SYDVKM. CDR3 amino acids: CASIRGHEQYF. The CDR3 DNA is TGTGCCAGCATACGGGGCCACGAGCAGTACTTC. Full variable domain (rest looked up from reference TRBV28 and TRBJ2-7): DVKVTQSSRYLVKRTGEKVFLECVQDMDHENMFWYRQDPGLGLRLIYFSYDVKMKEKGDIPEGYSVSREKKERFSLILESASTNQTSMYLCASIRGHEQYFGPGTRLTVT.

This clone came up once. V gene TRBV6-5 combines with J gene TRBJ1-1, with TRBD1 matching 7 bases. Germline V gives CDR1 MNHEY, CDR2 SVGAGI. J lost 3 bases, V lost 4 bases, and 2 bases had no gene match. CDR3 size: 13 residues. DNA for the CDR3: TGTGCCAGCAGTTTTACAGGGGACACTGAAGCTTTCTTT. Translated, it gives CASSFTGDTEAFF.

The J gene is TRBJ2-1, the V gene TRBV7-8; TRBD1 agrees at 7 bases. V lost 5 bases, J lost 5 bases, and 3 bases stayed unmatched. Germline CDR1 SGHVS, CDR2 FQNEAQ. The CDR3 contains 13 residues. Written as DNA, the CDR3 is TGTGCCAGCAGCGTTGACAGGGACAATGAGCAGTTCTTC. Protein sequence: CASSVDRDNEQFF.

The chain recombines TRBV7-8 with TRBJ1-5, with D perhaps TRBD1 (5 bases). Between the trimmed V and J ends, which lost 2 bases and 1 base, there was a span of 9 bases. This CDR3 comprises 15 residues. The germline V gene has CDR1 SGHVS and CDR2 FQNEAQ. CDR3: CASSLWGESNQPQHF. Here the CDR3 DNA reads TGTGCCAGCAGCTTATGGGGGGAAAGCAATCAGCCCCAGCATTTT. Combining the CDR3 with reference TRBV7-8 and TRBJ1-5 gives the whole variable domain GAGVSQSPRYKVAKRGQDVALRCDPISGHVSLFWYQQALGQGPEFLTYFQNEAQLDKSGLPSDRFFAERPEGSVSTLKIQRTQQEDSAVYLCASSLWGESNQPQHFGDGTRLSIL.

The chain carries TRBV7-2 and TRBJ2-3; no reliable D call. The CDR3 runs 14 residues. Trimming pared 1 base from V and 6 bases from J, leaving 11 bases between. Germline V CDR1 and CDR2: SGHTA, FQGNSA. As DNA, the CDR3 is TGTGCCAGCAGCTTAGAAGGTCCCCAGGATACGCAGTATTTT. It encodes CASSLEGPQDTQYF.

This clone has just one count. This sequence joins TRBV7-9 and TRBJ2-7; D gene unclear. Germline CDR1 is SEHNR and CDR2 is FQNEAQ (reference sequence). This CDR3 is built from 13 residues. Trimming cost V 2 bases and J 3 bases, with 8 bases left between them. CDR3 sequence (DNA): TGTGCCAGCAGCTTAATGTCGAGCTACGAGCAGTACTTC. As protein: CASSLMSSYEQYF. Filled out from reference TRBV7-9 and TRBJ2-7, the complete variable domain reads DTGVSQNPRHKITKRGQNVTFRCDPISEHNRLYWYRQTLGQGPEFLTYFQNEAQLEKSRLLSDRFSAERPKGSFSTLEIQRTEQGDSAMYLCASSLMSSYEQYFGPGTRLTVT.

The CDR3, as DNA: TGTGCCAGCAGCTTAGAGGGACAGGACACCGGGGAGCTGTTTTTT. This gives the protein CASSLEGQDTGELFF. This chain uses TRBV7-2 with TRBJ2-2; TRBD1 aligns across 8 bases. Looked up from germline, CDR1 is SGHTA and CDR2 is FQGNSA. This CDR3 contains 15 residues. V was clipped by 1 base and J by 3 bases; unmatched bases: 1.

The chain couples TRBV7-6 to TRBJ2-7; tentative D call: TRBD1 (5 bases). Trimming pared 4 bases from V and 5 bases from J, leaving 18 bases between. The CDR3 contains 15 residues. Germline V gene data show CDR1 as SGHVS and CDR2 as FNYEAQ. The CDR3 DNA is TGTGCCAGCAGCTCGGTGGCGGAGACAGCGAACGAGCAGTACTTC. It is translated as CASSSVAETANEQYF.

This sequence joins TRBV5-4 and TRBJ1-3; TRBD1 agrees at 8 bases. Germline CDR1 and CDR2: SGHNT and YYREEE (reference sequence). The CDR3 totals 17 residues. The J segment lost 0 bases and the V segment lost 4 bases, leaving 9 bases of the junction unmatched. The CDR3 reads CASSPPDRAGSGNTIYF. The CDR3 nucleotides are TGTGCCAGCAGCCCGCCGGACAGGGCGGGCTCTGGAAACACCATATATTTT.

This clone was recorded only once. This rearrangement joins TRBV5-5 to TRBJ1-5, with unresolved D. V was shortened by 5 bases and J by 0 bases, with 12 bases between the two germline ends. The V gene's germline CDR1 is SGHKS and CDR2 YYEKEE (reference sequence). The CDR3 length is 15 residues. The CDR3 region is CASSIGGFSNQPQHF. CDR3 DNA sequence: TGTGCCAGCAGTATCGGAGGCTTTAGCAATCAGCCCCAGCATTTT.

The chain carries TRBV11-2 and TRBJ2-7; D not resolved. This CDR3 is 16 amino acids long. The ends were cut back, 3 bases at V and 1 base at J, with 16 bases in the middle. Germline CDR1 is SGHAT and CDR2 is FQNNGV. CDR3 loop: CASSFQLNPRSYEQYF. As DNA, the CDR3 is TGTGCCAGCAGCTTCCAGCTTAACCCCCGATCCTACGAGCAGTACTTC. The whole variable domain, remainder taken from reference TRBV11-2 and TRBJ2-7, is EAGVAQSPRYKIIEKRQSVAFWCNPISGHATLYWYQQILGQGPKLLIQFQNNGVVDDSQLPKDRFSAERLKGVDSTLKIQPAKLEDSAVYLCASSFQLNPRSYEQYFGPGTRLTVT.

The rearrangement uses TRBV30 and TRBJ2-3, with a tentative D call TRBD1 (5 bases). Germline V gene lookup returns CDR1 GTSNPN and CDR2 SVGIG (reference sequence). V lost 0 bases and J lost 11, with 6 bases in between. This CDR3 is built from 10 residues. CDR3 bases: TGTGCCTGGAGTGTCAGGGAGCAGTATTTT. Its translation is CAWSVREQYF.

The chain's CDR3 is CASSPRDYEAFF. The DNA for the CDR3 is TGTGCCAGTAGTCCGCGGGATTATGAAGCTTTCTTT. The chain carries TRBV19 and TRBJ1-1; D is unresolved. V was clipped by 5 bases and J by 7 bases, with 11 bases between them. The CDR3 totals 12 residues. Germline-derived CDR1 and CDR2 are LNHDA and SQIVND (reference sequence).

J is TRBJ2-5 and V is TRBV4-1; 10 bases are a match to TRBD2. V shed 5 bases and J 1 base; nucleotides not matched to a gene: 4. The CDR3 is 15 amino acids. Germline loops: CDR1 MGHRA, CDR2 YSYEKL. CDR3 sequence: CASSSWTSGQETQYF. The CDR3 coding sequence is TGCGCCAGCAGCTCATGGACTAGCGGCCAAGAGACCCAGTACTTC.

CDR3 amino acids: CASTQQGTGLAVEQYF. In DNA, the CDR3 is TGTGCCAGCACTCAACAAGGGACAGGGTTAGCAGTCGAGCAGTACTTC. This chain joins TRBV2 and TRBJ2-7; 9 bases align to TRBD1. The CDR3 spans 16 residues. V shed 7 bases, J shed 6 bases, and the junction held 16 bases outside the gene matches. CDR1 and CDR2 from the germline V gene are SNHLY and FYNNEI.

The chain recombines TRBV7-8 with TRBJ1-3; D perhaps matches TRBD1 (5 bases). Trimming pared 5 bases from V and 4 bases from J, leaving 18 bases between. This CDR3 is 16 amino acids long. In germline, CDR1 is SGHVS, CDR2 FQNEAQ. CDR3 region: CASSPERDSPGNTIYF. CDR3 nucleotide sequence: TGTGCCAGCAGCCCAGAGCGGGACTCACCCGGAAACACCATATATTTT. Drawing the rest from reference TRBV7-8 and TRBJ1-3, the complete variable domain is GAGVSQSPRYKVAKRGQDVALRCDPISGHVSLFWYQQALGQGPEFLTYFQNEAQLDKSGLPSDRFFAERPEGSVSTLKIQRTQQEDSAVYLCASSPERDSPGNTIYFGEGSWLTVV.

The V call is TRBV6-5, the J call TRBJ1-2; D remains ambiguous. V lost 7 bases and J lost 0, with 9 bases in between. The CDR3 loop spans 13 amino acids. Germline V gene sequence: CDR1 MNHEY, CDR2 SVGAGI. CDR3 bases: TGTGCCAGCACTCGGGGAGCTAACTATGGCTACACCTTC. It translates to CASTRGANYGYTF.

V usage is TRBV7-9 and J usage is TRBJ1-6; possible D gene TRBD1, 5 bases. Germline CDR1 SEHNR, CDR2 FQNEAQ (reference sequence). The CDR3 runs to 15 residues. V was pared by 1 base and J by 5 bases, with 9 bases between. In nucleotides, the CDR3 is TGTGCCAGCAGCTTAGGGAGGACACATAATTCACCCCTCCACTTT. Translation: CASSLGRTHNSPLHF.

CDR3 loop: CASSPSRGGVEGANVLTF. The CDR3 nucleotides read TGCGCCAGCAGCCCCTCCCGCGGAGGGGTGGAAGGGGCCAACGTCCTGACTTTC. The V gene is TRBV4-1, the J gene TRBJ2-6; possibly TRBD2 for D (6 bases). Trimming stripped 4 bases from V and 4 bases from J, with 20 bases between. Germline lookup yields CDR1 MGHRA and CDR2 YSYEKL. The CDR3 extends over 18 amino acids.

The gene calls are TRBV30 and TRBJ1-1; TRBD1 might be the D (6 bases). Germline CDR1 and CDR2: GTSNPN and SVGIG (reference sequence). The CDR3 has 13 amino acids. Trimming cost V 0 bases and J 6 bases, with 11 bases left between them. The CDR3 region has the DNA TGTGCCTGGAGTGTACGCAGGGGCCCTGAAGCTTTCTTT. It is translated as CAWSVRRGPEAFF.

The chain combines TRBV27 with TRBJ2-7, with D unresolved. The CDR3 is 14 amino acids. Deletions cut 0 bases from V and 2 bases from J, with 8 bases between. Germline CDR1 and CDR2: MNHEY and SMNVEV (reference sequence). For the CDR3, the DNA is TGTGCCAGCAGTTTATCGCCCGCAGCCTACGAGCAGTACTTC. This codes for CASSLSPAAYEQYF.

This chain joins TRBV2 and TRBJ1-4; D gene unclear. The CDR3 totals 14 residues. CDR1 is SNHLY and CDR2 is FYNNEI in the germline V gene. V gave up 4 bases and J gave up 11 bases, with 17 bases separating them. Here the CDR3 reads CASSGSARAGKLFF. CDR3 bases: TGTGCCAGCAGTGGTTCGGCCCGAGCTGGCAAACTGTTTTTT.

The chain couples TRBV4-1 to TRBJ2-7, with D hard to call. Trimming took off 0 bases at V and 5 bases at J, with 17 bases between the two ends. The germline V gene encodes CDR1 MGHRA and CDR2 YSYEKL. This CDR3 is built from 16 residues. The CDR3 DNA is TGCGCCAGCAGCCAAGATCCCTATCCAAGCTCTGACGAGCAGTACTTC. Protein: CASSQDPYPSSDEQYF.

This chain links TRBV6-5 with TRBJ1-1; a weak D match, TRBD1 (6 bases). In germline, CDR1 is MNHEY, CDR2 SVGAGI. The CDR3 runs 13 residues. The V end lost 6 bases, the J end lost 2 bases, and 10 bases lay between the germline ends. The CDR3, as DNA: TGTGCCAGCAGCAGGGGAGCAAACACTGAAGCTTTCTTT. It yields the protein CASSRGANTEAFF.

The chain links TRBV2 to TRBJ1-2; D ambiguous. Germline CDR1 reads SNHLY; CDR2 reads FYNNEI. This CDR3 region has 13 residues. The V and J ends lost 3 bases and 6 bases respectively, with 11 bases between them. CDR3 sequence (DNA): TGTGCCAGCAGTGATTCTAGGGAACATGGCTACACCTTC. It specifies CASSDSREHGYTF.